This T cell receptor (beta chain) was documented in a study of T cell repertoires in cytomegalovirus infection. On the study more broadly: TCR beta signatures that were public indicated CMV infection and matching HLA type. Study outcomes and limitations: The response measured ex vivo was dominated by TCR beta clonotypes (HLA-C-restricted and CMV-specific). CMV carriers with the relevant HLA were identified by cumulative public TCR beta family frequency.

MiXCR, applied by TCRdb to the reads, yields one record per CDR3 protein. The sample yields roughly 81,000 distinct CDR3 sequences, about 3.8% seen once. This clonotype was observed many times. Its specificity is unknown. The V gene's germline CDR1 is SGHKS and CDR2 YYEKEE (reference sequence). Trimming took off 4 bases at V and 2 bases at J, with 13 bases between the two ends. The CDR3 runs 15 residues. The V and J genes are TRBV5-5 and TRBJ1-3, with D perhaps matching TRBD1 (5 bases). Sequencing was carried out using PBMCs. The receptor's source is a human donor in good health (CMV status not recorded). Some clones in this sample may be carry-over from other donors' samples. CDR3 sequence (DNA): TGTGCCAGCAGCCGCGACAGATCTCCTGGAAACACCATATATTTT. It encodes CASSRDRSPGNTIYF.